These 18 T cell receptor beta chains came from one sample sequenced in a study of cytomegalovirus exposure and HLA in healthy donors. Use of 60 Vbeta and 13 Jbeta primers characterized the PCR. Sequenced by immunoSEQ multiplex PCR; TCRdb stores in-frame clones only, minus some. The sample lists 150,000 to 200,000 clones, more than 75% occurring once. The sequencing sample was made of PBMCs. The source is a woman under 40 in good health and CMV-seropositive.

This clone has more than one count but fewer than ten. The chain links TRBV7-8 to TRBJ1-6; the D is unclear. Trimming pared 5 bases from V and 13 bases from J, leaving 15 bases between. This CDR3 has 13 amino acids. Germline V CDR1 and CDR2: SGHVS, FQNEAQ. CDR3 bases: TGTGCCAGCAGCCTCTCTCCGGGGTGGCCCCTCCACTTT. Its protein is CASSLSPGWPLHF.

The chain joins TRBV9 to TRBJ1-5; a weak D match, TRBD1 (6 bases). V dropped 3 bases and J dropped 0 bases, with 10 bases sitting between them. From germline, CDR1 is SGDLS and CDR2 YYNGEE. CDR3 length: 15 amino acids. CDR3 bases: TGTGCCAGCAGCGCCGGGACACATAGCAATCAGCCCCAGCATTTT. Encoded protein: CASSAGTHSNQPQHF.

This rearrangement joins TRBV2 to TRBJ2-3; 8 nucleotides match TRBD2. After removal of 6 bases from V and 0 bases from J, the junction contained 5 bases not matched to a gene. Germline V gives CDR1 SNHLY, CDR2 FYNNEI. The CDR3 has 15 residues. DNA for the CDR3: TGTGCCAGCAGCCGGCGGGGGGCAAGCACAGATACGCAGTATTTT. Residues: CASSRRGASTDTQYF.

This clone has just a few counts. The chain links TRBV29-1 to TRBJ2-7; tentative D call: TRBD2 (5 bases). The V gene lost 4 bases and the J gene lost 3 bases, with 13 bases spanning the gap. There are 13 residues in the CDR3. Germline assignment: CDR1 SQVTM and CDR2 ANQGSEA. The CDR3 DNA sequence: TGCAGCGTTGTCGGCGGGTCCCTCTACGAGCAGTACTTC. Translation: CSVVGGSLYEQYF.

The V gene is TRBV27, the J gene TRBJ1-1, with a tentative D call TRBD1 (5 bases). The CDR3 sequence is 11 residues long. V dropped 8 bases and J dropped 10 bases, with 14 bases sitting between them. The germline V gene has CDR1 MNHEY and CDR2 SMNVEV (reference sequence). CDR3 region: CASLLGGRAFF. The CDR3 DNA follows: TGTGCCAGCCTCTTGGGGGGAAGAGCTTTCTTT.

CDR3 residues: CASSLGGAGEQYF. Written as DNA, the CDR3 is TGTGCCAGCAGCTTAGGTGGGGCGGGAGAGCAGTACTTC. The rearrangement uses TRBV7-9 and TRBJ2-7, with D possibly TRBD2 on 6 matching bases. Trimming left V 1 base short and J 7 bases short, with 11 bases between. Germline V lookup: CDR1 SEHNR, CDR2 FQNEAQ (reference sequence). The CDR3 contains 13 residues.

V and J are TRBV6-5 and TRBJ1-2; perhaps TRBD1 as D (5 bases). This CDR3 has 13 residues. The V gene's germline CDR1 is MNHEY and CDR2 SVGAGI. V dropped 7 bases and J dropped 2 bases, with 11 bases sitting between them. Written as DNA, the CDR3 is TGTGCCAGCAAAGCGGGGACCAACTATGGCTACACCTTC. It is translated as CASKAGTNYGYTF.

V is TRBV11-2 and J is TRBJ2-2, with 8 nucleotides matching TRBD2. The germline V gene has CDR1 SGHAT and CDR2 FQNNGV. The CDR3 consists of 15 residues. The V segment lost 5 bases and the J segment 6 bases; nucleotides outside the gene matches: 8. The DNA of the CDR3 is TGTGCCAGCAGCCCCCAGGGGCGGGGGGCCGGGGAGCTGTTTTTT. Protein: CASSPQGRGAGELFF.

The V gene is TRBV5-1, the J gene TRBJ2-3; D is perhaps TRBD1 (5 bases). Trimming removed 4 bases at V and 0 bases at J, with 18 bases between. From germline, CDR1 is SGHRS and CDR2 YFSETQ. The CDR3 is 17 amino acids. Written as DNA, the CDR3 is TGCGCCAGCAGCGCCACGTATGGACACCTTAGCACAGATACGCAGTATTTT. This translates into CASSATYGHLSTDTQYF.

The V call is TRBV7-2, the J call TRBJ2-3; D not resolved. Germline V gene lookup returns CDR1 SGHTA and CDR2 FQGNSA. This CDR3 has 15 residues. Trimming shortened V by 5 bases and J by 4 bases, and 16 bases separated the two germline ends. CDR3 coding DNA: TGTGCCAGCAGCCTACCCGGTCCTCCCCCAGATACGCAGTATTTT. Protein: CASSLPGPPPDTQYF. The whole variable domain, filled in from reference TRBV7-2 and TRBJ2-3, reads GAGVSQSPSNKVTEKGKDVELRCDPISGHTALYWYRQSLGQGLEFLIYFQGNSAPDKSGLPSDRFSAERTGGSVSTLTIQRTQQEDSAVYLCASSLPGPPPDTQYFGPGTRLTVL.

The J gene is TRBJ2-5, the V gene TRBV10-3; the match to TRBD2 covers 9 bases. The CDR3 has 13 amino acids. Germline CDR1 is ENHRY and CDR2 is SYGVKD. V gave up 10 bases and J gave up 1 base; unmatched junction bases: 4. This CDR3 reads CATLTSGQETQYF. The CDR3 coding sequence is TGTGCCACCTTGACTAGCGGCCAAGAGACCCAGTACTTC.

The gene calls are TRBV28 and TRBJ1-6; possible D gene TRBD1, 5 bases. Per the germline V gene, CDR1 is MDHEN and CDR2 is SYDVKM. V was trimmed by 2 bases and J by 10 bases, leaving 18 bases between them. CDR3 length: 16 amino acids. CDR3 nucleotide sequence: TGTGCCAGCAGTTTAATTTCTACAGGCCTAGGGTCACCCCTCCACTTT. It codes for CASSLISTGLGSPLHF.

This clone was counted between two and nine times. The chain carries TRBV4-1 and TRBJ2-7, with a tentative D call TRBD1 (5 bases). V lost 2 bases, J lost 3 bases, and 14 bases lay in between. The CDR3 loop spans 15 amino acids. Germline CDR1 MGHRA, CDR2 YSYEKL. DNA of the CDR3: TGCGCCAGCAGCCAAAACTTAGGGGTTAACTACGAGCAGTACTTC. Its translation: CASSQNLGVNYEQYF.

This clone was counted only a few times. The V and J genes are TRBV19 and TRBJ1-5; D remains unclear. Trimming shortened V by 4 bases and J by 1 base, and 5 bases separated the two germline ends. This CDR3 region has 13 residues. Germline loops: CDR1 LNHDA, CDR2 SQIVND (reference sequence). CDR3 amino acids: CASSTQSNQPQHF. CDR3 DNA: TGTGCCAGTAGTACCCAAAGCAATCAGCCCCAGCATTTT.

The chain has TRBV10-3 and TRBJ1-6, with D hard to call. CDR1 ENHRY and CDR2 SYGVKD come from the germline V gene. Trimming stripped 6 bases from V and 0 bases from J, with 12 bases between. CDR3 length: 16 residues. The CDR3 loop is CAIRRRDSSYNSPLHF. Written as DNA, the CDR3 is TGTGCCATCAGGCGCCGGGATAGCTCCTATAATTCACCCCTCCACTTT.

The chain recombines TRBV7-8 with TRBJ1-2; D gene unclear. From germline, CDR1 is SGHVS and CDR2 FQNEAQ. V was shortened by 5 bases and J by 5 bases, with 9 bases between the two germline ends. The CDR3 runs to 12 residues. The CDR3 DNA reads TGTGCCAGCAGCCGAGACATGTATGGCTACACCTTC. Protein sequence: CASSRDMYGYTF.

The chain uses TRBV4-2 and TRBJ1-2; tentatively, D is TRBD1 (5 bases). This CDR3 has 13 amino acids. V lost 0 bases and J 6 bases, leaving 8 bases between the germline ends. Per germline, CDR1 LGHNA and CDR2 YNFKEQ. CDR3: CASSQEGVDGYTF. Written as DNA, the CDR3 is TGTGCCAGCAGCCAAGAAGGGGTCGATGGCTACACCTTC.

This clone was detected only a few times. This chain uses TRBV7-2 with TRBJ2-1, with a possible D match to TRBD2 (5 bases). V lost 1 base to trimming and J lost 6 bases, with 22 bases between them. Per the germline V gene, CDR1 is SGHTA and CDR2 is FQGNSA. The CDR3 loop spans 18 amino acids. In DNA form, the CDR3 reads TGTGCCAGCAGCTTAGGTAGCAGCACTCACCCGCGGGCCAATGAGCAGTTCTTC. Translated, it gives CASSLGSSTHPRANEQFF.